Listed below are T cell receptor beta chains from one sample, sequenced in a study of blood T cell repertoires in COVID-19. The protocol was immunoSEQ multiplex PCR, while the TCRdb copy is restricted to in-frame clones and leaves out a portion. The data contain about 210,000 clones, 83% of them seen just once; the ten biggest clones take up about 2.7%. The sequenced material came from peripheral blood. The origin of the receptors is a woman aged 40 to 50 with active or convalescent COVID-19. The CDR3 runs from the conserved cysteine through the conserved F or W. Fields, in order: clone size, J gene, V gene, D gene, CDR3 protein, CDR3 DNA. D genes are given only for firm matches. The listing skips clone size in some rows; elsewhere it reads once, few, many or a size class.

abundance: few; j_gene: TRBJ1-2; v_gene: TRBV7-9; d_gene: TRBD1; CDR3aa: CASSLGTGGDYGYTF; CDR3nt: TGTGCCAGCAGCCTCGGGACAGGGGGAGACTATGGCTACACCTTC
abundance: NA; j_gene: TRBJ1-2; v_gene: TRBV4-2; d_gene: NA; CDR3aa: CASSQVSHGDWQGVYGYTF; CDR3nt: TGTGCCAGCAGCCAAGTTTCTCATGGGGACTGGCAGGGAGTCTATGGCTACACCTTC
abundance: NA; j_gene: TRBJ2-7; v_gene: TRBV4-3; d_gene: NA; CDR3aa: CASSLNDREDEQYF; CDR3nt: TGCGCCAGCAGCCTTAATGACAGGGAGGACGAGCAGTACTTC
abundance: once; j_gene: TRBJ2-1; v_gene: TRBV9; d_gene: TRBD1; CDR3aa: CASSAFEGQGYNEQFF; CDR3nt: TGTGCCAGCAGCGCGTTTGAGGGACAGGGATACAATGAGCAGTTCTTC
abundance: NA; j_gene: TRBJ2-1; v_gene: TRBV19; d_gene: NA; CDR3aa: CASSLGGGSTVF; CDR3nt: TGTGCCAGTAGTTTAGGGGGGGGCTCCACGGTCTTC
abundance: NA; j_gene: TRBJ2-7; v_gene: TRBV6-5; d_gene: TRBD2; CDR3aa: CASNPSGRAGEQYF; CDR3nt: TGTGCCAGCAACCCCAGCGGGAGGGCGGGCGAGCAGTACTTC
abundance: once; j_gene: TRBJ2-7; v_gene: TRBV27; d_gene: TRBD1; CDR3aa: CASSSPYRGFAYEQYF; CDR3nt: TGTGCCAGCAGTTCCCCATACAGGGGGTTCGCCTACGAGCAGTACTTC
abundance: NA; j_gene: TRBJ1-1; v_gene: TRBV19; d_gene: NA; CDR3aa: CASSTRRGRDTEAFF; CDR3nt: TGTGCCAGTAGTACTCGGAGAGGGCGTGACACTGAAGCTTTCTTT
abundance: few; j_gene: TRBJ1-4; v_gene: TRBV6-5; d_gene: TRBD1; CDR3aa: CASSSPGGETNEKLFF; CDR3nt: TGTGCCAGCAGTTCGCCAGGGGGAGAAACTAATGAAAAACTGTTTTTT
abundance: once; j_gene: TRBJ2-7; v_gene: TRBV9; d_gene: TRBD1; CDR3aa: CASSHGTGDTYEQYF; CDR3nt: TGTGCCAGCAGCCACGGGACAGGGGATACCTACGAGCAGTACTTC
abundance: NA; j_gene: TRBJ1-2; v_gene: TRBV7-8; d_gene: NA; CDR3aa: CASSLAEGPHYGYTF; CDR3nt: TGTGCCAGCAGCTTAGCGGAGGGACCACACTATGGCTACACCTTC
abundance: few; j_gene: TRBJ1-1; v_gene: TRBV6-6; d_gene: NA; CDR3aa: CASSPTQGRGNTEAFF; CDR3nt: TGTGCCAGCAGTCCTACACAGGGTAGAGGGAACACTGAAGCTTTCTTT
abundance: NA; j_gene: TRBJ1-2; v_gene: TRBV12-3/TRBV12-4; d_gene: NA; CDR3aa: CASSLAPDYGYTF; CDR3nt: TGTGCCAGCAGTTTAGCGCCGGACTATGGCTACACCTTC
abundance: few; j_gene: TRBJ1-2; v_gene: TRBV27; d_gene: NA; CDR3aa: CASSFSGANYGYTF; CDR3nt: TGTGCCAGCAGTTTCTCCGGAGCTAACTATGGCTACACCTTC
abundance: few; j_gene: TRBJ1-5; v_gene: TRBV27; d_gene: NA; CDR3aa: CASKSRGATSQPQHF; CDR3nt: TGTGCCAGCAAATCGCGGGGGGCTACGAGCCAGCCCCAGCATTTT
abundance: NA; j_gene: TRBJ1-5; v_gene: TRBV3-1/TRBV3-2; d_gene: TRBD1; CDR3aa: CASSQSYRGGNQPQHF; CDR3nt: TGTGCCAGCAGCCAAAGTTACAGGGGGGGCAATCAGCCCCAGCATTTT
abundance: NA; j_gene: TRBJ2-1; v_gene: TRBV19; d_gene: NA; CDR3aa: CASTVYPPGGLEGEQFF; CDR3nt: TGTGCCAGTACCGTATACCCCCCCGGAGGGCTCGAGGGTGAGCAGTTCTTC
abundance: once; j_gene: TRBJ1-1; v_gene: TRBV28; d_gene: NA; CDR3aa: CASSFFGLNTEAFF; CDR3nt: TGTGCCAGCAGTTTCTTCGGGTTGAACACTGAAGCTTTCTTT
abundance: NA; j_gene: TRBJ1-4; v_gene: TRBV3-1/TRBV3-2; d_gene: NA; CDR3aa: CASSPGEATNEKLFF; CDR3nt: TGTGCCAGCAGCCCTGGAGAAGCAACTAATGAAAAACTGTTTTTT
abundance: NA; j_gene: TRBJ1-1; v_gene: TRBV29-1; d_gene: TRBD1; CDR3aa: CSPRGTVKMTEAFF; CDR3nt: TGCAGCCCCAGGGGGACAGTGAAGATGACTGAAGCTTTCTTT
abundance: few; j_gene: TRBJ2-2; v_gene: TRBV5-1; d_gene: TRBD2; CDR3aa: CASSPWTSGTNTGELFF; CDR3nt: TGCGCCAGCAGCCCCTGGACTAGCGGTACGAACACCGGGGAGCTGTTTTTT
abundance: NA; j_gene: TRBJ1-2; v_gene: TRBV11-3; d_gene: TRBD1; CDR3aa: CASSSGQGPLSNYGYTF; CDR3nt: TGTGCCAGCAGCTCAGGACAGGGGCCCCTTTCTAACTATGGCTACACCTTC
abundance: NA; j_gene: TRBJ1-1; v_gene: TRBV24-1; d_gene: TRBD1; CDR3aa: CATSDINSGGSEAFF; CDR3nt: TGTGCCACCAGTGATATTAACTCAGGGGGCTCTGAAGCTTTCTTT
abundance: NA; j_gene: TRBJ1-1; v_gene: TRBV27; d_gene: NA; CDR3aa: CASRGGRAQRTEAFF; CDR3nt: TGTGCCAGCCGGGGGGGCAGGGCCCAGCGGACTGAAGCTTTCTTT
abundance: once; j_gene: TRBJ2-5; v_gene: TRBV6-6; d_gene: TRBD1; CDR3aa: CASSTRTGSQETQYF; CDR3nt: TGTGCCAGCAGTACTAGGACAGGTTCTCAAGAGACCCAGTACTTC
abundance: NA; j_gene: TRBJ1-1; v_gene: TRBV21-1; d_gene: NA; CDR3aa: CASRGLHGMNTEAFF; CDR3nt: TGTGCCAGCAGGGGCTTACATGGAATGAACACTGAAGCTTTCTTT
abundance: once; j_gene: TRBJ1-5; v_gene: TRBV19; d_gene: NA; CDR3aa: CASSSPGRADVDQPQHF; CDR3nt: TGTGCCAGTAGTAGTCCAGGCAGGGCCGACGTAGATCAGCCCCAGCATTTT
abundance: NA; j_gene: TRBJ1-2; v_gene: TRBV6-5; d_gene: NA; CDR3aa: CASSLTSLGYTF; CDR3nt: TGTGCCAGCAGTCTTACTAGTCTGGGCTACACCTTC
abundance: few; j_gene: TRBJ1-2; v_gene: TRBV6-5; d_gene: NA; CDR3aa: CASVGGNYGYTF; CDR3nt: TGTGCCAGCGTGGGCGGGAACTATGGCTACACCTTC
abundance: once; j_gene: TRBJ2-2; v_gene: TRBV9; d_gene: TRBD2; CDR3aa: CASSVEGLVVTGELFF; CDR3nt: TGTGCCAGCAGCGTAGAGGGACTAGTGGTCACCGGGGAGCTGTTTTTT
abundance: NA; j_gene: TRBJ1-6; v_gene: TRBV6-6; d_gene: NA; CDR3aa: CASSLDRATSPLHF; CDR3nt: TGTGCCAGCAGTTTGGACAGAGCAACATCACCCCTCCACTTT
abundance: few; j_gene: TRBJ1-3; v_gene: TRBV5-1; d_gene: NA; CDR3aa: CASSLNFGGSGNTIYF; CDR3nt: TGCGCCAGCAGCTTGAACTTCGGGGGGTCTGGAAACACCATATATTTT
abundance: once; j_gene: TRBJ1-2; v_gene: TRBV12-3/TRBV12-4; d_gene: NA; CDR3aa: CASTMRGIYGYTF; CDR3nt: TGTGCCAGCACAATGCGGGGGATCTATGGCTACACCTTC
abundance: NA; j_gene: TRBJ1-5; v_gene: TRBV7-2; d_gene: TRBD1; CDR3aa: CASSRAIQGDQPQHF; CDR3nt: TGTGCCAGCAGCCGGGCGATACAGGGGGATCAGCCCCAGCATTTT
abundance: NA; j_gene: TRBJ2-5; v_gene: TRBV9; d_gene: TRBD1; CDR3aa: CASSYGQGRRETQYF; CDR3nt: TGTGCCAGCAGCTACGGACAGGGTCGACGAGAGACCCAGTACTTC